The 32 T cell receptor beta chains in this list originate from one sample, sequenced in a study of vaccination effects on CD4 cells after COVID-19. TCRdb's copy holds only in-frame clones and misses some; the assay was immunoSEQ multiplex PCR. The sample records 45,000 to 60,000 clones, about 80% being singletons. CD4+ T cell isolation took place after approximately 11 days of culture. The antigens these receptors bind are not known. The specimen comprised CD4+ T cells from PBMCs cultured without peptide, sampled before COVID-19 vaccination. These TCRs come from a human donor who had a prior SARS-CoV-2 infection.

V usage is TRBV6-2 or TRBV6-3 and J usage is TRBJ2-5; D is perhaps TRBD1 or TRBD2 (5 bases each). The germline gives CDR1 MNHEY, CDR2 SVGEGT. Trimming took 2 bases from V and 3 from J, leaving 25 bases between them. This CDR3 has 19 amino acids. This CDR3 is CASSYPRDPKVVIEETQYF. The CDR3 nucleotides are TGTGCCAGCAGTTACCCCCGGGACCCTAAGGTGGTTATAGAAGAGACCCAGTACTTC.

This rearrangement joins TRBV5-4 to TRBJ1-6, with D possibly matching TRBD1 (6 bases). The germline V gene has CDR1 SGHNT and CDR2 YYREEE (reference sequence). The CDR3 extends over 15 amino acids. Trimming took 4 bases from V and 9 from J, leaving 17 bases between them. The CDR3 nucleotides are TGTGCCAGCAGCCCGGGACAAGCGAGGGGTTCACCCCTCCACTTT. Translation gives CASSPGQARGSPLHF.

The V call is TRBV6-5, the J call TRBJ2-2; TRBD2 matches at 7 bases. Trimming at V came to 10 bases and at J to 6 bases, leaving 5 bases not matched to a gene. The CDR3 is 12 amino acids. In germline, CDR1 is MNHEY, CDR2 SVGAGI. Written as DNA, the CDR3 is TGTGCCACCGACCGGGGGGCCGGGGAGCTGTTTTTT. Translation: CATDRGAGELFF.

The rearrangement uses TRBV27 and TRBJ2-2, with 8 bases lining up with TRBD2. The germline V gene has CDR1 MNHEY and CDR2 SMNVEV (reference sequence). The ends lost 3 bases at V and 2 bases at J; junction bases unmatched: 5. This CDR3 comprises 16 residues. CDR3 residues: CASSFMSGGNTGELFF. The CDR3 nucleotides read TGTGCCAGCAGTTTCATGAGCGGGGGCAACACCGGGGAGCTGTTTTTT.

V usage is TRBV7-9 and J usage is TRBJ1-5; D unresolved. This CDR3 contains 15 residues. From germline, CDR1 is SEHNR and CDR2 FQNEAQ (reference sequence). V lost 1 base and J lost 0, with 7 bases in between. CDR3 bases: TGTGCCAGCAGCTTAGGAGGTTTTAGCAATCAGCCCCAGCATTTT. It yields the protein CASSLGGFSNQPQHF.

This rearrangement joins TRBV4-3 to TRBJ2-3; TRBD2 might be the D (5 bases). The CDR3 is made up of 17 amino acids. Per germline, CDR1 LGHNA and CDR2 YSLEER. Trimming cost V 0 bases and J 2 bases, with 15 bases left between them. The CDR3 region is CASSQDGRDGYTDTQYF. The CDR3 region has the DNA TGCGCCAGCAGCCAAGATGGGAGAGACGGTTACACAGATACGCAGTATTTT.

The V call is TRBV5-1, the J call TRBJ2-7; 7 positions agree with TRBD1. Germline CDR1 and CDR2: SGHRS and YFSETQ. The ends lost 4 bases at V and 0 bases at J; junction bases unmatched: 7. The CDR3 runs to 15 residues. The CDR3, as DNA: TGCGCCAGCAGCATACTGACAGGGAGCTCCTACGAGCAGTACTTC. It codes for CASSILTGSSYEQYF.

V and J are TRBV9 and TRBJ2-5, with D hard to call. V was trimmed by 3 bases and J by 0 bases, leaving 9 bases between them. Per germline, CDR1 SGDLS and CDR2 YYNGEE. The CDR3 length is 14 residues. The CDR3 sequence is CASSATEYQETQYF. CDR3 coding DNA: TGTGCCAGCAGCGCTACAGAGTACCAAGAGACCCAGTACTTC.

The rearrangement joins TRBV10-3 to TRBJ2-3, with 7 bases fitting TRBD2. The CDR3 is 13 residues long. In germline, CDR1 is ENHRY, CDR2 SYGVKD. Germline trimming cut 8 bases from V and 3 bases from J; bases unmatched to any gene: 5. The CDR3 DNA follows: TGTGCCATCGCGGGAGAGTTAACAGATACGCAGTATTTT. This sequence encodes CAIAGELTDTQYF.

The chain uses TRBV30 and TRBJ2-5; D not resolved. V was clipped by 2 bases and J by 5 bases, with 6 bases between them. CDR1 and CDR2 (germline): GTSNPN, SVGIG (reference sequence). The CDR3 is made up of 11 amino acids. This CDR3 reads CAWSLRETQYF. CDR3 DNA sequence: TGTGCCTGGAGTCTTCGGGAGACCCAGTACTTC.

Only a few counts were recorded for this clone. The V and J genes are TRBV7-2 and TRBJ1-2; tentative D call: TRBD1 (5 bases). CDR3 size: 14 residues. V lost 4 bases and J lost 3, with 12 bases in between. CDR1 and CDR2 (germline): SGHTA, FQGNSA. In DNA form, the CDR3 reads TGTGCCAGCAGCTCCAGGGTGGTACACTATGGCTACACCTTC. Amino acid sequence: CASSSRVVHYGYTF.

In this sample, this clone turned up a few times. The chain uses TRBV3-1 (or the pseudogene TRBV3-2) and TRBJ2-7; no reliable D call. Germline loops: CDR1 LGHDT, CDR2 YNNKEL (reference sequence). V dropped 2 bases and J dropped 6 bases, with 11 bases sitting between them. The CDR3 length is 13 residues. The CDR3 spells CASSQFLGSEQYF. The CDR3 DNA is TGTGCCAGCAGCCAATTCCTGGGTAGCGAGCAGTACTTC.

The chain has TRBV5-4 and TRBJ2-1, with 7 bases matching TRBD2. The CDR3 has 16 residues. V dropped 2 bases and J dropped 0; count of bases not matched to a gene: 5. Germline CDR1 reads SGHNT; CDR2 reads YYREEE (reference sequence). The CDR3 DNA follows: TGTGCCAGCAGCTTCCCGGGGGGTGGCTCCTACAATGAGCAGTTCTTC. Protein sequence: CASSFPGGGSYNEQFF.

This clone has a single count. This chain connects TRBV18 to TRBJ2-3; 11 bases are a match to TRBD2. Per the germline V gene, CDR1 is KGHSH and CDR2 is LQKENI. J gave up 3 bases and V 7 bases, and 15 bases lay outside the gene matches. The CDR3 sequence is 18 residues long. The CDR3 spells CASLPSLAGDSGTDTQYF. CDR3 DNA: TGTGCCAGCTTGCCTTCACTAGCGGGAGATTCGGGAACAGATACGCAGTATTTT.

This chain connects TRBV6-6 to TRBJ1-5, with a possible D match to TRBD1 (6 bases). The CDR3 has 15 residues. V was pared by 5 bases and J by 9 bases, with 20 bases between. Germline V gene sequence: CDR1 MNHNY, CDR2 SVGAGI (reference sequence). The CDR3 nucleotides are TGTGCCAGCAGTCGTGAAGAACAGGGAGTAAGGCCCCAGCATTTT. This gives the protein CASSREEQGVRPQHF.

The gene calls are TRBV9 and TRBJ2-7; TRBD2 matches at 8 bases. CDR3 length: 15 residues. Germline assignment: CDR1 SGDLS and CDR2 YYNGEE. Trimming at V came to 4 bases and at J to 2 bases, leaving 8 bases not matched to a gene. This CDR3 is CASSPTPTSAYEQYF. CDR3 coding DNA: TGTGCCAGCAGCCCAACTCCGACTAGCGCCTACGAGCAGTACTTC.

The chain joins TRBV18 to TRBJ2-1; 9 positions agree with TRBD2. This CDR3 has 15 amino acids. Germline CDR1 is KGHSH and CDR2 is LQKENI. V shed 0 bases, J shed 8 bases, and the junction held 5 bases outside the gene matches. As DNA, the CDR3 is TGTGCCAGCTCACCACCGAGCGGGAGGTTCGATGAGCAGTTCTTC. It specifies CASSPPSGRFDEQFF.

V and J are TRBV5-4 and TRBJ2-7, with D possibly being TRBD2 (5 bases). The CDR3 consists of 14 residues. Trimming removed 4 bases at V and 2 bases at J, with 13 bases between. Germline V gene lookup returns CDR1 SGHNT and CDR2 YYREEE (reference sequence). CDR3 coding DNA: TGTGCCAGCAGCCCGCAGAGCGGCACCTACGAGCAGTACTTC. It is translated as CASSPQSGTYEQYF.

This clone was counted a single time. V and J are TRBV6-4 and TRBJ2-3; 7 bases are a match to TRBD2. J gave up 4 bases and V 4 bases, and 8 bases lay outside the gene matches. There are 15 residues in the CDR3. Germline V gene sequence: CDR1 MRHNA, CDR2 SNTAGT. CDR3 bases: TGTGCCAGCAGTGCAATGGGGGGAGGGTCAGATACGCAGTATTTT. Protein product: CASSAMGGGSDTQYF.

This chain joins TRBV6-4 and TRBJ2-6; D call uncertain. V was trimmed by 2 bases and J by 2 bases, leaving 4 bases between them. Germline V gene data show CDR1 as MRHNA and CDR2 as SNTAGT. This CDR3 region has 14 residues. The CDR3 DNA is TGTGCCAGCAGTGACATGGCTGGGGCCAACGTCCTGACTTTC. Amino acids: CASSDMAGANVLTF.

V gene TRBV9 combines with J gene TRBJ2-3, with D unclear. V shed 2 bases and J shed 6 bases, with 10 bases lying between them. The CDR3 sequence is 13 residues long. CDR1 is SGDLS and CDR2 is YYNGEE in the germline V gene. This CDR3 reads CASSVAPFDTQYF. Written as DNA, the CDR3 is TGTGCCAGCAGCGTGGCTCCTTTTGATACGCAGTATTTT.

The rearrangement links TRBV5-1 to TRBJ2-2; weak D call: TRBD2 (5 bases). V was clipped by 4 bases and J by 2 bases, with 9 bases between them. The germline V gene encodes CDR1 SGHRS and CDR2 YFSETQ. The length of the CDR3 is 14 residues. CDR3 in DNA: TGCGCCAGCAGCCTCCTAGCTAACACCGGGGAGCTGTTTTTT. It is translated as CASSLLANTGELFF.

This rearrangement joins TRBV6-1 to TRBJ2-5; 10 bases agree with TRBD2. The CDR3 is made up of 16 amino acids. Germline CDR1 and CDR2: MNHNS and SASEGT. V trimming: 0 bases; J trimming: 5 bases; junction bases outside the gene matches: 6. In nucleotides, the CDR3 is TGTGCCAGCAGTGAAGCGTCCCTAGCGGGGGAGGAGACCCAGTACTTC. It translates to CASSEASLAGEETQYF.

The table lists this clone with a few counts. The genes are TRBV5-4 and TRBJ1-2, with a weak D call TRBD1 (5 bases). V gave up 4 bases and J gave up 4 bases, with 20 bases separating them. Looked up from germline, CDR1 is SGHNT and CDR2 is YYREEE (reference sequence). The CDR3 is made up of 16 amino acids. In DNA form, the CDR3 reads TGTGCCAGCAGCCCCCGAAGGGGTGGGGGAACCTATGGCTACACCTTC. It translates to CASSPRRGGGTYGYTF.

This rearrangement joins TRBV11-2 to TRBJ2-7; no clear D gene. The ends were cut back, 0 bases at V and 2 bases at J, with 20 bases in the middle. Germline CDR1 reads SGHAT; CDR2 reads FQNNGV. There are 18 residues in the CDR3. Written as DNA, the CDR3 is TGTGCCAGCAGCTTAGACTACCTAGACCGCTCCATTCCCTACGAGCAGTACTTC. As protein: CASSLDYLDRSIPYEQYF.

The genes are TRBV7-2 and TRBJ2-1, with D unclear. The CDR3 has 15 amino acids. Per germline, CDR1 SGHTA and CDR2 FQGNSA. Trimming removed 4 bases from V and 3 bases from J, with 13 bases in between. Written as DNA, the CDR3 is TGTGCCAGCAGCTCCGTTTGGGGTTACTACAATGAGCAGTTCTTC. This sequence encodes CASSSVWGYYNEQFF.

The chain employs TRBV3-1 (or the pseudogene TRBV3-2) and TRBJ2-7, with D uncertain. The CDR3 extends over 11 amino acids. Trimming took off 4 bases at V and 7 bases at J, with 8 bases between the two ends. Germline CDR1 is LGHDT and CDR2 is YNNKEL (reference sequence). This chain's CDR3 is CASSLRLEQYF. The CDR3 DNA reads TGTGCCAGCAGCCTAAGACTGGAGCAGTACTTC.

This clone was recorded at least ten times. The chain carries TRBV6-4 and TRBJ1-2; D gene ambiguous. Germline assignment: CDR1 MRHNA and CDR2 SNTAGT. The CDR3 is made up of 8 amino acids. V was cut by 9 bases and J by 12 bases, with 8 bases left in between. The CDR3 bases are TGTGCCAGGGCCCTAAACACCTTC. It specifies CARALNTF.

The CDR3 here is CSASLRESMTEAFF. The CDR3 DNA reads TGCAGTGCTAGTCTCAGGGAATCTATGACTGAAGCTTTCTTT. The rearrangement joins TRBV20-1 to TRBJ1-1, with D maybe TRBD1 (5 bases). With 3 bases removed from V and 5 bases from J, the gap between germline ends came to 16 bases. Germline V gene sequence: CDR1 DFQATT, CDR2 SNEGSKA (reference sequence). The CDR3 runs to 14 residues.

In this sample, this clone turned up once. V gene TRBV5-4 combines with J gene TRBJ1-1; D remains unclear. Germline values: CDR1 SGHNT, CDR2 YYREEE (reference sequence). This CDR3 region has 17 residues. V lost 5 bases, J lost 4 bases, and 24 bases lay in between. CDR3 coding DNA: TGTGCCAGCAGTCCGGGAGCGGGTGTTTCAAGAGGCACTGAAGCTTTCTTT. This gives the protein CASSPGAGVSRGTEAFF.

The V gene is TRBV4-3, the J gene TRBJ1-1, with 8 bases matching TRBD1. Unmatched junction bases numbered 4, after V lost 2 bases and J lost 5 bases. The length of the CDR3 is 14 residues. CDR1 and CDR2 from the germline V gene are LGHNA and YSLEER. The CDR3 DNA is TGCGCCAGCAGCCAAACAGGGGGACAAACTGAAGCTTTCTTT. Translating gives CASSQTGGQTEAFF.

The chain couples TRBV28 to TRBJ1-2, with no clear D. The CDR3 contains 11 residues. V was cut by 2 bases and J by 6 bases, with 4 bases left in between. The germline gives CDR1 MDHEN, CDR2 SYDVKM. The CDR3: CASSLMNGYTF. The CDR3 DNA reads as TGTGCCAGCAGTTTAATGAATGGCTACACCTTC.